A single sample gave rise to the 26 T cell receptor beta chains below, sequenced in a study of blood T cell repertoires in COVID-19. TCRdb's copy holds only in-frame clones and misses some; the assay was immunoSEQ multiplex PCR. The sample holds some 700,000 clones, approximately 90% seen once. The material sequenced was peripheral blood. All receptors come from a woman younger than 30 with acute or convalescent COVID-19.

The V gene is TRBV27, the J gene TRBJ2-7, with D perhaps matching TRBD1 (6 bases). From germline, CDR1 is MNHEY and CDR2 SMNVEV (reference sequence). Trimming removed 5 bases at V and 2 bases at J, with 13 bases between. CDR3 length equals 14 residues. The CDR3 DNA follows: TGTGCCAGCAGTCAGGGACATTCTCCCTACGAGCAGTACTTC. As protein: CASSQGHSPYEQYF.

V usage is TRBV5-6 and J usage is TRBJ2-2; TRBD1 is a possible D gene (6 bases). Trimming left V 5 bases short and J 6 bases short, with 17 bases between. Germline CDR1 is SGHDT and CDR2 is YYEEEE. This CDR3 has 15 residues. CDR3 bases: TGTGCCAGCAGGTACCGGAACAGGGTCCCCGGGGAGCTGTTTTTT. Translation: CASRYRNRVPGELFF.

The gene calls are TRBV10-3 and TRBJ1-2; the D gene is possibly TRBD1 (5 bases). Trimming pared 6 bases from V and 3 bases from J, leaving 14 bases between. There are 14 residues in the CDR3. Germline-derived CDR1 and CDR2 are ENHRY and SYGVKD. The CDR3 sequence is CAIRAQGIDYGYTF. The CDR3 nucleotides are TGTGCCATCAGGGCCCAGGGTATCGACTATGGCTACACCTTC.

The genes are TRBV18 and TRBJ1-5; TRBD1 aligns across 9 bases. V lost 8 bases, J lost 5 bases, and 16 bases stayed unmatched. CDR1 is KGHSH, CDR2 LQKENI, per germline. This CDR3 has 17 amino acids. CDR3 DNA: TGTGCCAGCGCCCCACAGGGGGCGGTGGGCTTTGATCAGCCCCAGCATTTT. It encodes CASAPQGAVGFDQPQHF.

The CDR3 nucleotides are TGCAGCGTTGTCCGGGACATCGCAGTGAACACTGAAGCTTTCTTT. It encodes CSVVRDIAVNTEAFF. V usage is TRBV29-1 and J usage is TRBJ1-1; a weak D match, TRBD1 (6 bases). Germline loops: CDR1 SQVTM, CDR2 ANQGSEA. The CDR3 is 15 residues long. V was pared by 4 bases and J by 0 bases, with 15 bases between.

V usage is TRBV15 and J usage is TRBJ2-3; D is ambiguous. This CDR3 contains 16 residues. V was clipped by 3 bases and J by 4 bases, with 17 bases between them. Per germline, CDR1 LNHNV and CDR2 YYDKDF (reference sequence). The CDR3 DNA sequence: TGTGCCACCAGCAGTTCAGGCGCCCGGCCGCCAGATACGCAGTATTTT. Translation gives CATSSSGARPPDTQYF.

The CDR3 bases are TGTGCCAGCAGTTACTCCATCCCAGGGGGTGGCTACACCTTC. Translation: CASSYSIPGGGYTF. V gene TRBV6-2 or TRBV6-3 combines with J gene TRBJ1-2; 7 bases match TRBD1. CDR3 size: 14 residues. Germline CDR1 reads MNHEY; CDR2 reads SVGEGT. The trim removed 0 bases at V and 7 bases at J, leaving 5 bases unmatched.

CDR3 in amino acids: CASSSGTGGFGPQHF. The DNA for the CDR3 is TGTGCCAGTAGTAGCGGGACAGGGGGGTTCGGGCCCCAGCATTTT. V is TRBV19 and J is TRBJ1-5; 11 bases agree with TRBD1. Germline loops: CDR1 LNHDA, CDR2 SQIVND (reference sequence). The CDR3 has 15 residues. V gave up 4 bases and J gave up 9 bases; unmatched junction bases: 8.

J is TRBJ1-2 and V is TRBV5-6; a possible D gene is TRBD1 (5 bases). This CDR3 region has 17 residues. Germline values: CDR1 SGHDT, CDR2 YYEEEE. The V end was cut by 4 bases, the J end by 1 base, with 20 bases between. The CDR3 sequence is CASSRGSISGGNYGYTF. Written as DNA, the CDR3 is TGTGCCAGCAGCCGGGGTTCAATTTCGGGGGGTAACTATGGCTACACCTTC. The complete variable domain, with remaining parts taken from reference TRBV5-6 and TRBJ1-2, reads DAGVTQSPTHLIKTRGQQVTLRCSPKSGHDTVSWYQQALGQGPQFIFQYYEEEERQRGNFPDRFSGHQFPNYSSELNVNALLLGDSALYLCASSRGSISGGNYGYTFGSGTRLTVV.

The CDR3 loop is CASSLAGAAQSYEQYF. In DNA form, the CDR3 reads TGCGCCAGCAGCTTAGCGGGGGCCGCCCAGTCCTACGAGCAGTACTTC. This chain links TRBV5-1 with TRBJ2-7, with 8 bases that match TRBD2. Unmatched junction bases numbered 8, after V lost 2 bases and J lost 1 base. This CDR3 comprises 16 residues. Germline values: CDR1 SGHRS, CDR2 YFSETQ.

The chain recombines TRBV13 with TRBJ2-1, with 7 bases lining up with TRBD2. Germline V gives CDR1 PRHDT, CDR2 FYEKMQ (reference sequence). The junction had 7 bases not matched to a gene; V was cut back by 5 bases and J by 3 bases. This CDR3 comprises 15 residues. The CDR3 here is CASSLGLPIYNEQFF. Written as DNA, the CDR3 is TGTGCCAGCAGCCTGGGACTACCTATCTACAATGAGCAGTTCTTC.

The rearrangement links TRBV2 to TRBJ2-5; 8 bases map to TRBD1. Unmatched junction bases numbered 7, after V lost 4 bases and J lost 0 bases. This CDR3 spans 16 amino acids. Germline V gives CDR1 SNHLY, CDR2 FYNNEI. CDR3 residues: CASSGERTGHQETQYF. CDR3 bases: TGTGCCAGCAGTGGGGAAAGGACAGGGCACCAAGAGACCCAGTACTTC. Together with reference TRBV2 and TRBJ2-5, the CDR3 gives the full variable domain: EPEVTQTPSHQVTQMGQEVILRCVPISNHLYFYWYRQILGQKVEFLVSFYNNEISEKSEIFDDQFSVERPDGSNFTLKIRSTKLEDSAMYFCASSGERTGHQETQYFGPGTRLLVL.

The chain couples TRBV5-5 to TRBJ1-2; D not certain. V gave up 4 bases and J gave up 2 bases, with 9 bases separating them. This CDR3 has 13 amino acids. Germline V gene data show CDR1 as SGHKS and CDR2 as YYEKEE (reference sequence). CDR3 region: CASSTSGNYGYTF. For the CDR3, the DNA is TGTGCCAGCAGCACCTCAGGAAACTATGGCTACACCTTC.

V and J are TRBV3-1 (or the pseudogene TRBV3-2) and TRBJ1-1; unclear D gene. The germline V and J ends were trimmed by 0 bases and 3 bases, with 14 bases remaining between them. CDR3 length: 16 residues. CDR1 and CDR2 from the germline V gene are LGHDT and YNNKEL (reference sequence). CDR3 DNA sequence: TGTGCCAGCAGCCAAGATGGCACTAAGTCGGACACTGAAGCTTTCTTT. Translated, it gives CASSQDGTKSDTEAFF.

This chain joins TRBV27 and TRBJ2-7; 10 nucleotides line up with TRBD1. Germline V gene sequence: CDR1 MNHEY, CDR2 SMNVEV (reference sequence). J gave up 2 bases and V 2 bases, and 6 bases lay outside the gene matches. The CDR3 spans 16 residues. This CDR3 is CASSLAFGTGAYEQYF. CDR3 DNA sequence: TGTGCCAGCAGTTTAGCGTTTGGGACAGGGGCCTACGAGCAGTACTTC.

This chain links TRBV6-1 with TRBJ1-1; no clear D. V dropped 2 bases and J dropped 1 base, with 11 bases sitting between them. The CDR3 is 15 amino acids. Germline CDR1 MNHNS, CDR2 SASEGT. For the CDR3, the DNA is TGTGCCAGCAGTGAATCCAGACATACGAACACTGAAGCTTTCTTT. This sequence encodes CASSESRHTNTEAFF.

The chain combines TRBV15 with TRBJ1-1; 11 bases match TRBD1. The CDR3 contains 18 residues. Germline-derived CDR1 and CDR2 are LNHNV and YYDKDF (reference sequence). Trimming cost V 5 bases and J 0 bases; bases outside gene matches: 11. The CDR3 nucleotides read TGTGCCACCAGCGTACTAGGTGGACAGGGGGCGATGAACACTGAAGCTTTCTTT. Translating gives CATSVLGGQGAMNTEAFF.

The genes are TRBV18 and TRBJ2-1; TRBD2 aligns across 7 bases. Germline CDR1 is KGHSH and CDR2 is LQKENI. The CDR3 consists of 18 residues. V lost 0 bases, J lost 6 bases, and 14 bases stayed unmatched. In nucleotides, the CDR3 is TGTGCCAGCTCACCACCACGACTAGCCGGTCTCCCGGCCAATGAGCAGTTCTTC. Protein product: CASSPPRLAGLPANEQFF.

The chain joins TRBV30 to TRBJ1-5; TRBD1 might be the D (5 bases). Trimming took 4 bases from V and 0 from J, leaving 13 bases between them. This CDR3 region has 15 residues. Looked up from germline, CDR1 is GTSNPN and CDR2 is SVGIG (reference sequence). CDR3 sequence reads: CAWTYGGNSNQPQHF. CDR3 nucleotide sequence: TGTGCCTGGACCTATGGGGGGAATAGCAATCAGCCCCAGCATTTT.

V usage is TRBV6-1 and J usage is TRBJ1-2; TRBD1 matches at 7 bases. After removal of 3 bases from V and 1 base from J, the junction contained 8 bases not matched to a gene. The CDR3 totals 16 residues. Germline V gene data show CDR1 as MNHNS and CDR2 as SASEGT. The CDR3 DNA follows: TGTGCCAGCAGTGATACGACAGGGACGTATAACTATGGCTACACCTTC. Its translation is CASSDTTGTYNYGYTF.

This clone was counted a few times. The gene calls are TRBV10-3 and TRBJ2-2, with D perhaps TRBD2 (5 bases). CDR1 is ENHRY, CDR2 SYGVKD, per germline. This CDR3 region has 12 residues. Trimming pared 10 bases from V and 4 bases from J, leaving 10 bases between. The CDR3, as DNA: TGTGCCACGGAGGATACCACCGGGGAGCTGTTTTTT. It codes for CATEDTTGELFF.

V gene TRBV5-4 combines with J gene TRBJ1-2; a possible D gene is TRBD1 (5 bases). V was trimmed by 1 base and J by 3 bases, leaving 13 bases between them. The germline V gene encodes CDR1 SGHNT and CDR2 YYREEE (reference sequence). This CDR3 spans 15 amino acids. In DNA form, the CDR3 reads TGTGCCAGCAGCTTGTCTCCAGGGTCTGACTATGGCTACACCTTC. This codes for CASSLSPGSDYGYTF.

The V and J genes are TRBV4-3 and TRBJ1-4; tentative D call: TRBD1 (6 bases). The CDR3 extends over 16 amino acids. V lost 4 bases and J 0 bases, leaving 12 bases between the germline ends. CDR1 and CDR2 from the germline V gene are LGHNA and YSLEER. The CDR3 loop reads CASSPVRQATNEKLFF. The CDR3 coding sequence is TGCGCCAGCAGCCCAGTTCGACAGGCAACTAATGAAAAACTGTTTTTT.

CDR3 amino acids: CASSLWDRGGNTEAFF. Written as DNA, the CDR3 is TGTGCCAGCAGTTTATGGGATCGGGGGGGGAACACTGAAGCTTTCTTT. The chain links TRBV28 to TRBJ1-1; tentative D call: TRBD1 (5 bases). Germline V gene sequence: CDR1 MDHEN, CDR2 SYDVKM. The length of the CDR3 is 16 residues. Trimming removed 0 bases at V and 1 base at J, with 12 bases between.

The chain uses TRBV7-3 and TRBJ2-7; D is perhaps TRBD1 (5 bases). Deletions cut 1 base from V and 3 bases from J, with 7 bases between. CDR3 size: 13 residues. Germline V gene data show CDR1 as SGHTA and CDR2 as FQGTGA. The CDR3 DNA follows: TGTGCCAGCAGCTTAATGGGGCACTACGAGCAGTACTTC. It encodes CASSLMGHYEQYF.

V is TRBV6-5 and J is TRBJ1-3, with D uncertain. V lost 6 bases and J lost 3, with 12 bases in between. Germline V CDR1 and CDR2: MNHEY, SVGAGI. This CDR3 is built from 14 residues. This chain's CDR3 is CASSQRTGGNTIYF. DNA for the CDR3: TGTGCCAGCAGCCAGAGGACTGGTGGAAACACCATATATTTT.